The TCR beta chain under discussion was sequenced for a study of blood T cell repertoires in COVID-19. This clone was observed a single time. Trimming removed 0 bases from V and 0 bases from J, with 9 bases in between. Per the germline V gene, CDR1 is MNHEY and CDR2 is SVGAGI. CDR3 size: 16 residues. Sequenced by immunoSEQ multiplex PCR; TCRdb stores in-frame clones only, minus some. The profile shows 100,000 to 150,000 clones, roughly 85% of them singletons. The sample comprised peripheral blood. This rearrangement joins TRBV6-5 to TRBJ1-3, with D possibly matching TRBD1 (6 bases). The source of this sequence is a woman older than 75 with COVID-19, enrolled during active disease. DNA for the CDR3: TGTGCCAGCAGTTACTCAAGGACAGTCTCTGGAAACACCATATATTTT. Translation gives CASSYSRTVSGNTIYF.